This T cell receptor beta chain was retrieved from a study of post-analysis software for immune sequencing data. Overall study: Recorded disease courses covered relapsing-remitting, secondary progressive and progressive-relapsing multiple sclerosis. Some patients had no subtype annotation. Study outcomes and limitations: Patients with multiple sclerosis recorded significantly lower normalized Chao1 diversity than controls, the study found. TRBV5-6, TRBV5-1 and TRBV20-1 belonged to a set of roughly five TRBV segments that were more frequent in patients than controls.

Notes on this clonotype: What it binds is unknown.

V was cut by 2 bases and J by 5 bases, with 9 bases left in between. Germline V gene sequence: CDR1 MNHNY, CDR2 SVGAGI (reference sequence). This CDR3 region has 14 residues. Unique molecular identifiers were carried by the TCR beta cDNA libraries. TCRdb independently ran MiXCR on the PCR reads; one entry per CDR3 protein. Of a few hundred thousand distinct CDR3 sequences listed, 40% to 55% were seen once; the top ten hold roughly 12%. The TCR comes from a girl between 5 and 17 years old with multiple sclerosis. Material: blood. V usage is TRBV6-6 and J usage is TRBJ1-4; no clear D. CDR3 nucleotide sequence: TGTGCCAGCAGTTACGGGCAGTTCAATGAAAAACTGTTTTTT. This sequence encodes CASSYGQFNEKLFF.